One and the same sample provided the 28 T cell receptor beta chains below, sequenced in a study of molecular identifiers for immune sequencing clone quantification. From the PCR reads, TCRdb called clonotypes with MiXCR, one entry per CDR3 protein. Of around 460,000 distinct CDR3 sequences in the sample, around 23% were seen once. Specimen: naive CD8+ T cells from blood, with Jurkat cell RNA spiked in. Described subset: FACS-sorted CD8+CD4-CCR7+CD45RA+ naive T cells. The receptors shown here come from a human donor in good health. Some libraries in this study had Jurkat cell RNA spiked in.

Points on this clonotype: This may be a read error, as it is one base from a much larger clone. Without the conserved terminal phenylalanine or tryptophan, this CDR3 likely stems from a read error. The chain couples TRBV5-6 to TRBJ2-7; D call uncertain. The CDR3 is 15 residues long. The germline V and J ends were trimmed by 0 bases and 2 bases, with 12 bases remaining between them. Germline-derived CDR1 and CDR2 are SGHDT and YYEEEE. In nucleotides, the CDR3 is TGTGCCAGCAGCTTGGGCCGGGCCTGGGCCTACGAGCAGTACTCC. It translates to CASSLGRAWAYEQYS.

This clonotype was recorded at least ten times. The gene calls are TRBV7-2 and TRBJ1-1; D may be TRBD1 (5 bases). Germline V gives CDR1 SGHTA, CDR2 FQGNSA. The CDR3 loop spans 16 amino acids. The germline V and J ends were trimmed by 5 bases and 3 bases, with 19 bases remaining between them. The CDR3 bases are TGTGCCAGCAGCCATCACCTAGGGGATTTTGACACTGAAGCTTTCTTT. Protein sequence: CASSHHLGDFDTEAFF.

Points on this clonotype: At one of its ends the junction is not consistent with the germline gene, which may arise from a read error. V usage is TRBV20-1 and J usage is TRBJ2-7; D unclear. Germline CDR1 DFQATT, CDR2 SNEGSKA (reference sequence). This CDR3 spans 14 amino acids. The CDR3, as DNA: TGCAGTGATAGAGATGGGGTTAGAGTTAACGAGCAGTACTTC. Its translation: CSDRDGVRVNEQYF.

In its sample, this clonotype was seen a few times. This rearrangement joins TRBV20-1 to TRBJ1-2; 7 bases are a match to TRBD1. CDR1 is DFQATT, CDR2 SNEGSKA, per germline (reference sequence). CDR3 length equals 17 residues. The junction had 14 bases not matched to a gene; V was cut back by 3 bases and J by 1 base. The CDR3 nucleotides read TGCAGTGCTAGGAAACAGGGGCTGGTAACGTTTAACTATGGCTACACCTTC. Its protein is CSARKQGLVTFNYGYTF.

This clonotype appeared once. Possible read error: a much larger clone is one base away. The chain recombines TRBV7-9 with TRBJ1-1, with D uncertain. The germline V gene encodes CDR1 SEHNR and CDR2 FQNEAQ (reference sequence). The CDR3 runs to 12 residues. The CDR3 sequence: CASGFPSTEAFF. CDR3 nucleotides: TGTGCCAGCGGCTTCCCCAGCACTGAAGCTTTCTTT.

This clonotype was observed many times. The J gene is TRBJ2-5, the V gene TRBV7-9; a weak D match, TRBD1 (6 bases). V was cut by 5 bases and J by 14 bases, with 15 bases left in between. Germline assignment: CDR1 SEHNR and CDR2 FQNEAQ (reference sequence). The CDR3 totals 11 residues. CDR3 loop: CASSPSGGLYF. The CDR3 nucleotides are TGTGCCAGCAGCCCAAGTGGGGGCCTCTACTTC.

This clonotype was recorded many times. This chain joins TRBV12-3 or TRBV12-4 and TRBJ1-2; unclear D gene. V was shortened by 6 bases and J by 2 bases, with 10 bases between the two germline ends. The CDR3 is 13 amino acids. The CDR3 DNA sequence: TGTGCCAGCAGCTCGACAAGAAACTATGGCTACACCTTC. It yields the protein CASSSTRNYGYTF.

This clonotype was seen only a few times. CDR3 residues: CAISPRGEYEQYF. The CDR3 bases are TGTGCCATCAGTCCCAGGGGGGAGTACGAGCAGTACTTC. This chain joins TRBV10-3 and TRBJ2-7; D is perhaps TRBD1 (7 bases). This CDR3 comprises 13 residues. Germline lookup yields CDR1 ENHRY and CDR2 SYGVKD. Trimming left V 5 bases short and J 4 bases short, with 12 bases between.

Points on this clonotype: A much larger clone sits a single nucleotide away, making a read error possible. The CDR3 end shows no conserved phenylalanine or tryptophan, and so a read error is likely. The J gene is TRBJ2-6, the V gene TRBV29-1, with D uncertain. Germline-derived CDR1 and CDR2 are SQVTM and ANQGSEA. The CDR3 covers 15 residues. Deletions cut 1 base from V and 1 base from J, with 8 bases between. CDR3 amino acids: CSVEGWQSGANVLTV. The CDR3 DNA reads TGCAGCGTTGAAGGGTGGCAGTCTGGGGCCAACGTCCTGACTGTC.

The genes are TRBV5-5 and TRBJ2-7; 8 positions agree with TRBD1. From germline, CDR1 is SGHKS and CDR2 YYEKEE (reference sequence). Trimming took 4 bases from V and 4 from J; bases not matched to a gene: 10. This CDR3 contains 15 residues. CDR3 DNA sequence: TGTGCCAGCAGCCCGTTAGGACAGGGTGGGTACGAGCAGTACTTC. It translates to CASSPLGQGGYEQYF.

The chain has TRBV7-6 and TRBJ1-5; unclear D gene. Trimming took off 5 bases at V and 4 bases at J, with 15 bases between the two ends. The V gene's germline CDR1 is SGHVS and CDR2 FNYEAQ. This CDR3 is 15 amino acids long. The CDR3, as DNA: TGTGCCAGCAGCAATGACCCAAGGGCGAATCAGCCCCAGCATTTT. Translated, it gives CASSNDPRANQPQHF.

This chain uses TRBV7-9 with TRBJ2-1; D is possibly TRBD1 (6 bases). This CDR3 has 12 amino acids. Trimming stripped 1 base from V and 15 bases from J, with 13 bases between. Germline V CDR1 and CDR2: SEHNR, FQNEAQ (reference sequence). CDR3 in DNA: TGTGCCAGCAGCTTAGGGACAGCTAGGGTGTTCTTC. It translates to CASSLGTARVFF.

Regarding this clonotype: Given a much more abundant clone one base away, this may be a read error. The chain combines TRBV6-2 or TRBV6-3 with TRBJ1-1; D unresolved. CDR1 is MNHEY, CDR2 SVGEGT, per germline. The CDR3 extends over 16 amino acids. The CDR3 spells CASSYSAASMNTEASF. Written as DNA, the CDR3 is TGTGCCAGCAGTTACTCGGCTGCCTCTATGAACACTGAAGCTTCCTTT.

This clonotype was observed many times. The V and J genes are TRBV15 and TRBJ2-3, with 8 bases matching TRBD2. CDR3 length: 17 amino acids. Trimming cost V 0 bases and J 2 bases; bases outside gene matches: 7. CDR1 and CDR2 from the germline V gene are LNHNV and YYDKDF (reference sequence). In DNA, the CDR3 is TGTGCCACCAGCAGAGATATGGCTAGCGGGCTCACAGATACGCAGTATTTT. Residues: CATSRDMASGLTDTQYF.

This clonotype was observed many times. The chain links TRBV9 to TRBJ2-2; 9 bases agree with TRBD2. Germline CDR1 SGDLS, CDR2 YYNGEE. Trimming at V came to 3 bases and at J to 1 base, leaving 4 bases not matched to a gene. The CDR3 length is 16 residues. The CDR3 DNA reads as TGTGCCAGCAGCGCTTTGACTAGCGGGAACACCGGGGAGCTGTTTTTT. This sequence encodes CASSALTSGNTGELFF.

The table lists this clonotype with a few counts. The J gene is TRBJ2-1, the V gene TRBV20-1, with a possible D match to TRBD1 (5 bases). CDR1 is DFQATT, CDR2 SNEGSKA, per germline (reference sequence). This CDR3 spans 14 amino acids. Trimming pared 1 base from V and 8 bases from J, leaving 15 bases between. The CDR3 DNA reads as TGCAGTGCTAGAGTGGCAGGGTCGATCGATGAGCAGTTCTTC. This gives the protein CSARVAGSIDEQFF.

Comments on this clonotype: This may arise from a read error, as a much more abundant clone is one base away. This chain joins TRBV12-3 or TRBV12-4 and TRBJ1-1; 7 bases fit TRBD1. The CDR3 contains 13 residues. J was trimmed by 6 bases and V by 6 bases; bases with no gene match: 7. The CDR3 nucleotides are TGTGCCAGCAGCCCGACAGGGTACGCTGAAGCTTTCTTT. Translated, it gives CASSPTGYAEAFF.

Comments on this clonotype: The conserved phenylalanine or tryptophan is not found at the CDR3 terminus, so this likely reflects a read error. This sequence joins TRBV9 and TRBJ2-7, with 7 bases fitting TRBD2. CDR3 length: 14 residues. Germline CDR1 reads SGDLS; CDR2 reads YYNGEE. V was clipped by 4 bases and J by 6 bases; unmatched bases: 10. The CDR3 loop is CASSPRRGEGEQYL. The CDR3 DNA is TGTGCCAGCAGCCCCCGTCGGGGGGAAGGCGAGCAGTACCTC.

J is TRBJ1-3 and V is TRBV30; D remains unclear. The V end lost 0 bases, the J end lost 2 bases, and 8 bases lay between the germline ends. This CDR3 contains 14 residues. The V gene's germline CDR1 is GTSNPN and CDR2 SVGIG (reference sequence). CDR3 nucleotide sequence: TGTGCCTGGAGTGTATTGGCGACTGGAAACACCATATATTTT. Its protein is CAWSVLATGNTIYF.

The DNA of the CDR3 is TGTGCCATCAGTGATGGGGACCCGAACACTGAAGCTTTCTTT. Translating gives CAISDGDPNTEAFF. The rearrangement uses TRBV10-3 and TRBJ1-1; TRBD1 is a possible D gene (5 bases). The germline V and J ends were trimmed by 3 bases and 1 base, with 9 bases remaining between them. The germline gives CDR1 ENHRY, CDR2 SYGVKD. The CDR3 consists of 14 residues.

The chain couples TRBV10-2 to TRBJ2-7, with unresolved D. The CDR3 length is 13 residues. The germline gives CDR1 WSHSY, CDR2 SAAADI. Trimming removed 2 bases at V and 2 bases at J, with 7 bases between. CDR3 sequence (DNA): TGCGCCAGCAGTGAGGCATTGACCTACGAGCAGTACTTC. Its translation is CASSEALTYEQYF.

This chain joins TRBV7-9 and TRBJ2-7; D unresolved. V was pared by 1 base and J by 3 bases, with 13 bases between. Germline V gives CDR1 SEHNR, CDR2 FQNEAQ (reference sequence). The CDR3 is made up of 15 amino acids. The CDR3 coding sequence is TGTGCCAGCAGCTTAGGCCCCCCGACCTACTACGAGCAGTACTTC. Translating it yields CASSLGPPTYYEQYF.

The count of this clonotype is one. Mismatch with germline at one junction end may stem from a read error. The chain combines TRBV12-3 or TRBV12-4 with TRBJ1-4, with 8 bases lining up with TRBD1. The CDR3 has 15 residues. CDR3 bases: TGTGCCAGCAGCCCAAGGACAGGGTCTAATGAAAAACTGCTTTTT. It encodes CASSPRTGSNEKLLF.

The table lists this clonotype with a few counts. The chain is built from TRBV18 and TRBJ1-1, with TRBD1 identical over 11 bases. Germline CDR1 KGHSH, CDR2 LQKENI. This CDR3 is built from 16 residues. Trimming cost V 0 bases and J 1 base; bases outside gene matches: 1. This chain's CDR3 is CASSPPDRGPNTEAFF. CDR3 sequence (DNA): TGTGCCAGCTCACCACCGGACAGGGGGCCGAACACTGAAGCTTTCTTT.

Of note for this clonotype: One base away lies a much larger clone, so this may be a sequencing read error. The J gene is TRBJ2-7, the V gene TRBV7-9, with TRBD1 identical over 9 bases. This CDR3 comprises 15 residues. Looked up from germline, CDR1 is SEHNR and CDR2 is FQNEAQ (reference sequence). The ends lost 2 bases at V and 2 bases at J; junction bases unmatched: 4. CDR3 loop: CASSLRQGEAYEQYF. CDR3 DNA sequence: TGTGCCAGCAGCTTACGACAGGGGGAAGCCTACGAGCAGTACTTC.

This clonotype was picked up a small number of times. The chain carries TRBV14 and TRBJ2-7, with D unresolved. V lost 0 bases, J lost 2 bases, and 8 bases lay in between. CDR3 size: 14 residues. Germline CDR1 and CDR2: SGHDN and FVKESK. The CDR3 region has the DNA TGTGCCAGCAGCCAAGATGAATTGGCCTACGAGCAGTACTTC. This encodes CASSQDELAYEQYF.

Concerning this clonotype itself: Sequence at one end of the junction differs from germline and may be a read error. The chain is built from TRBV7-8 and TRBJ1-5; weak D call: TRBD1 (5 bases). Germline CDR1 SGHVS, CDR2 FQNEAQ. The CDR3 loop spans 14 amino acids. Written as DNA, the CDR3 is TGTGCCAGCAGCTTAACACAGGACAATAAGCCCCAGCATTTC. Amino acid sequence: CASSLTQDNKPQHF.

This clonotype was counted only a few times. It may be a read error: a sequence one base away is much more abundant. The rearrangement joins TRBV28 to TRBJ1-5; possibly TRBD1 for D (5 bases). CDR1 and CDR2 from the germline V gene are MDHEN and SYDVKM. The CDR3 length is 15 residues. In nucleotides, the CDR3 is TGTGCCAGCGGTTTATATTTGACAGGCAATCAGCCCCAGCATTTT. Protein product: CASGLYLTGNQPQHF.